Each of the 15 T cell receptor beta chains below was sequenced from the same sample in a study of blood T cell repertoires in COVID-19. Some clones are missing from TCRdb's copy, which holds only in-frame ones; the method was immunoSEQ multiplex PCR. There are about 150,000 clones in the sample; about 83% occur only once, and 10% to 15% lies in the top ten. Sequenced material: peripheral blood. These receptors all stem from a man in his sixties or seventies who had recovered from COVID-19.

The V and J genes are TRBV5-6 and TRBJ1-2; perhaps TRBD1 as D (6 bases). This CDR3 is 15 amino acids long. The V gene's germline CDR1 is SGHDT and CDR2 YYEEEE. V was trimmed by 1 base and J by 3 bases, leaving 13 bases between them. The CDR3 region is CASSLLDRGDYGYTF. The CDR3 DNA follows: TGTGCCAGCAGCTTGCTGGACAGAGGCGACTATGGCTACACCTTC.

V and J are TRBV7-2 and TRBJ1-1, with 11 bases matching TRBD1. V lost 1 base and J lost 5; bases outside the gene matches: 6. Germline V lookup: CDR1 SGHTA, CDR2 FQGNSA. The CDR3 runs 16 residues. The CDR3 DNA sequence: TGTGCCAGCAGCTTAGTAGGGGGACAGGGGGGAACTGAAGCTTTCTTT. Translated: CASSLVGGQGGTEAFF.

This clone was seen only once. The rearrangement joins TRBV3-1 (or the pseudogene TRBV3-2) to TRBJ2-5; D gene ambiguous. The length of the CDR3 is 12 residues. The germline gives CDR1 LGHDT, CDR2 YNNKEL (reference sequence). V lost 2 bases, J lost 4 bases, and 5 bases lay in between. The CDR3 DNA sequence: TGTGCCAGCAGCCAACTAGTAGAGACCCAGTACTTC. It codes for CASSQLVETQYF.

This sequence joins TRBV19 and TRBJ1-6; perhaps TRBD1 as D (6 bases). V shed 8 bases and J shed 14 bases, with 25 bases lying between them. Germline CDR1 is LNHDA and CDR2 is SQIVND (reference sequence). There are 15 residues in the CDR3. The CDR3 DNA sequence: TGTGCCAGTGCCGAGAAAGGGACATTCCCTGCTACCCTCCACTTT. It translates to CASAEKGTFPATLHF.

The CDR3 is CASSLALFRANTGELFF. In DNA, the CDR3 is TGCGCCAGCAGCTTGGCCCTCTTTCGGGCGAACACCGGGGAGCTGTTTTTT. The V gene is TRBV5-1, the J gene TRBJ2-2; no clear D gene. Germline CDR1 reads SGHRS; CDR2 reads YFSETQ. The CDR3 runs to 17 residues. Trimming took 0 bases from V and 0 from J, leaving 12 bases between them. Combining the CDR3 with reference TRBV5-1 and TRBJ2-2 gives the whole variable domain KAGVTQTPRYLIKTRGQQVTLSCSPISGHRSVSWYQQTPGQGLQFLFEYFSETQRNKGNFPGRFSGRQFSNSRSEMNVSTLELGDSALYLCASSLALFRANTGELFFGEGSRLTVL.

The V gene is TRBV10-3, the J gene TRBJ1-4; 7 bases agree with TRBD1. This CDR3 spans 17 amino acids. Germline CDR1 reads ENHRY; CDR2 reads SYGVKD. V lost 0 bases to trimming and J lost 8 bases; unmatched junction nucleotides: 12. The CDR3 DNA is TGTGCCATCAGTGAGTCTTACAGGGGCGAACCCGGAGAAAAACTGTTTTTT. It yields the protein CAISESYRGEPGEKLFF.

The J gene is TRBJ2-1, the V gene TRBV6-5, with D tentatively TRBD2 (5 bases). This CDR3 is 12 amino acids long. Germline CDR1 MNHEY, CDR2 SVGAGI. The ends were cut back, 6 bases at V and 8 bases at J, with 11 bases in the middle. As DNA, the CDR3 is TGTGCCAGCAGCCCGAGCGGCGATGAGCAGTTCTTC. It codes for CASSPSGDEQFF.

The V and J genes are TRBV15 and TRBJ2-2, with D possibly matching TRBD2 (7 bases). The CDR3 covers 15 residues. CDR1 and CDR2 from the germline V gene are LNHNV and YYDKDF (reference sequence). Trimming took off 6 bases at V and 8 bases at J, with 19 bases between the two ends. The CDR3 loop is CATSPRRGGGGELFF. The CDR3 coding sequence is TGTGCCACCAGTCCACGTCGCGGGGGCGGAGGGGAGCTGTTTTTT.

The J gene is TRBJ1-1, the V gene TRBV25-1; weak D call: TRBD1 (5 bases). CDR3 size: 13 residues. V shed 2 bases and J shed 4 bases, with 8 bases lying between them. The germline V gene encodes CDR1 MGHDK and CDR2 SYGVNS. The CDR3 bases are TGTGCCAGCAGTGAACCGGGGGGCACTGAAGCTTTCTTT. This encodes CASSEPGGTEAFF.

J is TRBJ1-5 and V is TRBV24-1; D is ambiguous. The CDR3 sequence is 15 residues long. The germline V gene has CDR1 KGHDR and CDR2 SFDVKD. V lost 5 bases and J lost 1, with 11 bases in between. The CDR3: CATSAGRRSNQPQHF. CDR3 DNA: TGTGCCACCAGTGCGGGGAGGCGGAGCAATCAGCCCCAGCATTTT.

CDR3 amino acids: CASSQGTSGRNNEQFF. The CDR3, as DNA: TGTGCCAGCAGCCAAGGGACTAGCGGACGGAACAATGAGCAGTTCTTC. This chain uses TRBV11-2 with TRBJ2-1, with 11 bases matching TRBD2. From germline, CDR1 is SGHAT and CDR2 FQNNGV. CDR3 length equals 16 residues. Trimming removed 5 bases from V and 5 bases from J; junction bases left unmatched: 8.

The chain joins TRBV5-1 to TRBJ2-5, with 7 bases lining up with TRBD2. With V trimmed by 0 bases and J by 1 base, 6 bases remained unmatched. The CDR3 covers 16 residues. The germline V gene encodes CDR1 SGHRS and CDR2 YFSETQ. DNA of the CDR3: TGCGCCAGCAGCTTGGGGTCTGGGGGGGTCCAAGAGACCCAGTACTTC. Translating it yields CASSLGSGGVQETQYF.

The rearrangement links TRBV5-6 to TRBJ2-2, with 7 bases identical to TRBD1. The germline CDR1 and CDR2 sequences are SGHDT and YYEEEE. The CDR3 is 19 residues long. V trimming: 3 bases; J trimming: 0 bases; junction bases outside the gene matches: 14. The chain's CDR3 is CASSSIRQGPLTNTGELFF. In DNA, the CDR3 is TGTGCCAGCAGCTCTATCCGACAGGGCCCGTTGACGAACACCGGGGAGCTGTTTTTT. Filled out from reference TRBV5-6 and TRBJ2-2, the complete variable domain reads DAGVTQSPTHLIKTRGQQVTLRCSPKSGHDTVSWYQQALGQGPQFIFQYYEEEERQRGNFPDRFSGHQFPNYSSELNVNALLLGDSALYLCASSSIRQGPLTNTGELFFGEGSRLTVL.

The gene calls are TRBV6-2 or TRBV6-3 and TRBJ2-7; no clear D. The V gene lost 2 bases and the J gene lost 6 bases, with 8 bases spanning the gap. In germline, CDR1 is MNHEY, CDR2 SVGEGT. The CDR3 runs to 12 residues. This chain's CDR3 is CASSYPTIEQYF. The CDR3 DNA is TGTGCCAGCAGTTACCCGACAATCGAGCAGTACTTC.

The chain carries TRBV6-6 and TRBJ1-2, with 8 bases that match TRBD1. The germline V gene has CDR1 MNHNY and CDR2 SVGAGI (reference sequence). V was pared by 5 bases and J by 8 bases, with 10 bases of the junction left unmatched. CDR3 length: 14 amino acids. As DNA, the CDR3 is TGTGCCAGCAGTACAAGGACAGGGTTGAGAGGCTACACCTTC. Protein sequence: CASSTRTGLRGYTF.